These 10 T cell receptor beta chains originate from one sample sequenced in a study of cytotoxic CD8 clonotypes in ibrutinib-treated CLL. The assay was immunoSEQ multiplex PCR, and TCRdb's table has in-frame clones only and misses some. The data hold around 310,000 clones, with 70% to 80% observed a single time. The sample consisted of PBMCs, taken before ibrutinib treatment. These receptors all stem from a human donor with chronic lymphocytic leukemia.

This sequence joins TRBV7-2 and TRBJ2-7; no firm D call. The CDR3 spans 15 residues. Germline CDR1 reads SGHTA; CDR2 reads FQGNSA. Trimming stripped 4 bases from V and 5 bases from J, with 18 bases between. CDR3 loop: CASSWVGRPQDEQYF. The DNA of the CDR3 is TGTGCCAGCAGCTGGGTAGGGCGGCCCCAGGACGAGCAGTACTTC. Full variable domain (remainder filled in from reference TRBV7-2 and TRBJ2-7): GAGVSQSPSNKVTEKGKDVELRCDPISGHTALYWYRQSLGQGLEFLIYFQGNSAPDKSGLPSDRFSAERTGGSVSTLTIQRTQQEDSAVYLCASSWVGRPQDEQYFGPGTRLTVT.

To note about this clone: Other DNA sequences in this sample translate to the same CDR3. The chain links TRBV30 to TRBJ1-1, with D unresolved. CDR3 length: 12 residues. The germline V gene has CDR1 GTSNPN and CDR2 SVGIG (reference sequence). Trimming removed 2 bases from V and 1 base from J, with 5 bases in between. CDR3 in amino acids: CAWSLRNTEAFF. The DNA for the CDR3 is TGTGCCTGGAGTTTAAGGAACACTGAAGCTTTCTTT.

The V and J genes are TRBV9 and TRBJ2-1, with a weak D call TRBD1 (6 bases). The V and J ends lost 7 bases and 7 bases respectively, with 18 bases between them. CDR1 SGDLS and CDR2 YYNGEE come from the germline V gene. The CDR3 totals 14 residues. CDR3 protein: CASSGAGSRNEQFF. The CDR3 nucleotides are TGTGCCAGCTCAGGGGCAGGGTCGAGGAATGAGCAGTTCTTC.

The gene calls are TRBV10-3 and TRBJ1-5, with D hard to call. Germline V gene sequence: CDR1 ENHRY, CDR2 SYGVKD. V was cut by 6 bases and J by 4 bases, with 7 bases left in between. The CDR3 is 12 residues long. The CDR3 is CAIREANQPQHF. In nucleotides, the CDR3 is TGTGCCATCAGGGAAGCGAATCAGCCCCAGCATTTT.

The chain links TRBV15 to TRBJ2-7; 9 nucleotides align to TRBD1. J was trimmed by 3 bases and V by 3 bases; bases with no gene match: 6. The germline V gene encodes CDR1 LNHNV and CDR2 YYDKDF (reference sequence). CDR3 size: 15 residues. As DNA, the CDR3 is TGTGCCACCAGCAGGGGGGGGACAGGGTTCTACGAGCAGTACTTC. Its translation is CATSRGGTGFYEQYF. The full variable domain, its missing parts supplied by reference TRBV15 and TRBJ2-7, is DAMVIQNPRYQVTQFGKPVTLSCSQTLNHNVMYWYQQKSSQAPKLLFHYYDKDFNNEADTPDNFQSRRPNTSFCFLDIRSPGLGDTAMYLCATSRGGTGFYEQYFGPGTRLTVT.

The V gene is TRBV27, the J gene TRBJ2-3; TRBD1 might be the D (6 bases). The CDR3 has 16 amino acids. V was shortened by 5 bases and J by 2 bases, with 17 bases between the two germline ends. The germline V gene has CDR1 MNHEY and CDR2 SMNVEV (reference sequence). The chain's CDR3 is CASSQQHRENTDTQYF. CDR3 DNA: TGTGCCAGCAGTCAACAACACAGGGAAAACACAGATACGCAGTATTTT.

This clone was seen just once. V gene TRBV29-1 combines with J gene TRBJ1-2; D gene unclear. Trimming removed 3 bases from V and 6 bases from J, with 17 bases in between. In germline, CDR1 is SQVTM, CDR2 ANQGSEA. The CDR3 runs to 14 residues. The CDR3 sequence: CSVDGESIWNGYTF. CDR3 bases: TGCAGCGTTGACGGAGAATCAATATGGAATGGCTACACCTTC.

Points on this clone: The identical CDR3 is also encoded by other nucleotide sequences in the sample. The chain recombines TRBV4-2 with TRBJ2-7; 8 bases line up with TRBD1. V trimming: 1 base; J trimming: 3 bases; junction bases outside the gene matches: 2. This CDR3 contains 14 residues. From germline, CDR1 is LGHNA and CDR2 YNFKEQ. The CDR3 here is CASSQAGGFYEQYF. The CDR3 coding sequence is TGTGCCAGCAGCCAAGCAGGGGGCTTCTACGAGCAGTACTTC.

This chain joins TRBV7-7 and TRBJ2-2, with TRBD2 as a possible D gene (5 bases). Looked up from germline, CDR1 is SSHAT and CDR2 is FNYEAQ (reference sequence). CDR3 size: 14 residues. V gave up 5 bases and J gave up 6 bases, with 13 bases separating them. CDR3 sequence reads: CASSAPEGAGELFF. The CDR3 bases are TGTGCCAGCAGCGCCCCCGAGGGTGCCGGGGAGCTGTTTTTT.

This chain joins TRBV9 and TRBJ2-7, with D possibly matching TRBD2 (6 bases). Germline CDR1 reads SGDLS; CDR2 reads YYNGEE. The CDR3 covers 17 residues. Trimming removed 1 base at V and 4 bases at J, with 21 bases between. CDR3 loop: CASSVSPHGGLHYEQYF. The CDR3 DNA reads TGTGCCAGCAGCGTAAGCCCCCACGGAGGACTACATTACGAGCAGTACTTC. Drawing the rest from reference TRBV9 and TRBJ2-7, the complete variable domain is DSGVTQTPKHLITATGQRVTLRCSPRSGDLSVYWYQQSLDQGLQFLIQYYNGEERAKGNILERFSAQQFPDLHSELNLSSLELGDSALYFCASSVSPHGGLHYEQYFGPGTRLTVT.